The present T cell receptor (beta chain) was sequenced within a study of CD8 T cells in ankylosing spondylitis. TCRdb itself ran the 5' RACE reads through MiXCR, one entry per CDR3 protein. The sample consists of nearly 250,000 distinct CDR3 sequences, roughly 32% of them appearing once. Trimming shortened V by 3 bases and J by 2 bases, and 11 bases separated the two germline ends. The CDR3 loop spans 14 amino acids. The germline V gene encodes CDR1 SQVTM and CDR2 ANQGSEA. This sequence was found in a male donor with ankylosing spondylitis or in good health (not recorded which). What was sequenced was blood, either unsorted or a sorted T cell fraction (not recorded which). The chain couples TRBV29-1 to TRBJ2-1; D not resolved. CDR3 protein: CSVDADRTYNEQFF. Here the CDR3 DNA reads TGCAGCGTTGATGCCGATCGCACCTACAATGAGCAGTTCTTC.